Given below is one TCR beta chain in context. The antigen is unknown. The survey-level immunoSEQ assay was used. Original handling: The detection floor for productive clonotype frequency was 2.59 x 10-5. Using immunoSEQ multiplex PCR, the repertoire was profiled, and TCRdb retains in-frame clones only, with some absent. V and J calls and clone size come straight from that table; D and trimming were deduced from the DNA. The profile shows some 34,000 clones, around 80% of them singletons. This sample was taken from a study of STAT5B mutations in CD4+ large granular lymphocyte leukemia. Overall study results and limits: Less than 30% of private leukemic clonotypes occurred rarely in other patients' non-leukemic repertoires. TRBV06-family usage was enriched in top patient clones (8/27) versus controls (2/35).

CDR3 length: 15 residues. Germline V gives CDR1 KGHSH, CDR2 LQKENI. V lost 3 bases and J 0 bases, leaving 12 bases between the germline ends. V is TRBV18 and J is TRBJ2-7; D possibly corresponds to TRBD2 (6 bases). The TCR was taken from a human donor in good health. Material for sequencing was CD4+ T cells from blood buffy coats. CDR3 residues: CASSPGGSVSYEQYF. Written as DNA, the CDR3 is TGTGCCAGCTCACCGGGAGGCAGTGTCTCCTACGAGCAGTACTTC. Full variable domain (outside the CDR3, taken from reference TRBV18 and TRBJ2-7): NAGVMQNPRHLVRRRGQEARLRCSPMKGHSHVYWYRQLPEEGLKFMVYLQKENIIDESGMPKERFSAEFPKEGPSILRIQQVVRGDSAAYFCASSPGGSVSYEQYFGPGTRLTVT.